This entry concerns a single T cell receptor (beta chain). Its antigen is unknown. The entirety of the isolated RNA underwent reverse transcription, so expressed TCRB transcripts were sequenced. Measured with immunoSEQ multiplex PCR; TCRdb has only the in-frame clones, and not every one. In the table there are around 430,000 clones, approximately 30% of which are singletons. The CDR3 length is 14 residues. Trimming pared 3 bases from V and 6 bases from J, leaving 12 bases between. The germline V gene has CDR1 SGHAT and CDR2 FQNNGV. The sample is drawn from a study of beta chain features in type 1 diabetes. Findings and limits, study-wide: Cells that show high TCR expression could be over-represented by cDNA sequencing. The question left open here concerned HLA type influencing TCRB rearrangement. A pattern of fewer insertions and more deletions at VDJ junctions was seen in type 1 diabetes patients.

Stem cell-like memory, regulatory, central memory and naive CD4+ cells were sorted via CD45RO/CCR7/CD25/CD127/CD95/CD27. The receptor was derived from a man aged 18 to 29 in good health. The material sequenced was naive CD4+ T cells from blood. The chain is built from TRBV11-2 and TRBJ2-1; D is uncertain. The CDR3 sequence is CASSLQARSNEQFF. For the CDR3, the DNA is TGTGCCAGCAGCTTGCAGGCCAGAAGCAATGAGCAGTTCTTC. The variable domain in full, completed from reference TRBV11-2 and TRBJ2-1, reads EAGVAQSPRYKIIEKRQSVAFWCNPISGHATLYWYQQILGQGPKLLIQFQNNGVVDDSQLPKDRFSAERLKGVDSTLKIQPAKLEDSAVYLCASSLQARSNEQFFGPGTRLTVL.